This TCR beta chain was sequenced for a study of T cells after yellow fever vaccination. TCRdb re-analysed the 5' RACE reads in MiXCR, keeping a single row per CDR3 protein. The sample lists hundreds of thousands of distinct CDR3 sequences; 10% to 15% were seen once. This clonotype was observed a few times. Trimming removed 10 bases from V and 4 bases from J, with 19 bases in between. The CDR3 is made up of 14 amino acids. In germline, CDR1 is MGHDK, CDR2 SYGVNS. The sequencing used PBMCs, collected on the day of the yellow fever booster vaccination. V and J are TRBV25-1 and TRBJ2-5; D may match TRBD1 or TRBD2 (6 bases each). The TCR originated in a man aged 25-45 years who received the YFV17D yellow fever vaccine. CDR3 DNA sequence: TGTGCCACCGGAGGGGGGCTAGCCCTAGAGACCCAGTACTTC. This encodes CATGGGLALETQYF.